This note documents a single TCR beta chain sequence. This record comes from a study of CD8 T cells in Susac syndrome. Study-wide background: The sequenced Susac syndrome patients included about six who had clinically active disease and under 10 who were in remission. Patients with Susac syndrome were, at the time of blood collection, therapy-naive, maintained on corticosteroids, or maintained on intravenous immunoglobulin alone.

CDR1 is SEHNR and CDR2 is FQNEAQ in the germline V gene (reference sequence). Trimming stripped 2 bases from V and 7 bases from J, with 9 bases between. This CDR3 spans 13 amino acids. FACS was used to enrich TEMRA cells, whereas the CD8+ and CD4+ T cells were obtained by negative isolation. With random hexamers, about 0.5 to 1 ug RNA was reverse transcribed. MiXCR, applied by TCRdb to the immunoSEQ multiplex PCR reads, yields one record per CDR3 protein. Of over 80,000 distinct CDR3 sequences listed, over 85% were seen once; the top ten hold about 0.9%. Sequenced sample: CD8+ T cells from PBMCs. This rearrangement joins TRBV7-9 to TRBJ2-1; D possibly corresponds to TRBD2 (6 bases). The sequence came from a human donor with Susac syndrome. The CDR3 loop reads CASSLSSANEQFF. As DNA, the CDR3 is TGTGCCAGCAGCTTATCTAGCGCAAATGAGCAGTTCTTC.